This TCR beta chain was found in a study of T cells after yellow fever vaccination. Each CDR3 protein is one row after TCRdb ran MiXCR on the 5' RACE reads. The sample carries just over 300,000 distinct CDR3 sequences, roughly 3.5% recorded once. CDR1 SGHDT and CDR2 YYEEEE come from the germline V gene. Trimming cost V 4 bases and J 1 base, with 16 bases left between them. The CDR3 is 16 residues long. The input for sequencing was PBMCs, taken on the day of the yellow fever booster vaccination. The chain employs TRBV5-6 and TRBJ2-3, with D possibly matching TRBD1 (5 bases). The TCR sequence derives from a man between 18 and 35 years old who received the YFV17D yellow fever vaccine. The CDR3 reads CASSPQMSRGTDTQYF. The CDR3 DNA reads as TGTGCCAGCAGCCCTCAGATGAGCAGGGGCACAGATACGCAGTATTTT.